This T cell receptor beta chain was identified in a study of low-dose radiotherapy and immunotherapy resistance in tumors. Across the study: For Cohort 1, fractions of 0.5 Gy were given every 2 weeks, reaching 6.5 Gy overall.

The time point is: before trial treatment. Those eligible were patients bearing advanced solid tumors lacking tumor-infiltrating lymphocytes. The germline V gene encodes CDR1 DFQATT and CDR2 SNEGSKA (reference sequence). CDR3 length equals 14 residues. The J segment lost 7 bases and the V segment lost 3 bases, leaving 10 bases of the junction unmatched. This clonotype has at least ten counts. With TRAV- and TRBV-specific primers, first-strand cDNA was made, covering the alpha and beta chains. TCR amplification used 20 to 25 PCR cycles, a constant-region primer and a V-primer adapter. A single record per CDR3 protein comes from TCRdb applying MiXCR to the reads. The data contain fewer than 90,000 distinct CDR3 sequences, under 20% of them seen just once; the ten biggest clones take up around 6.1%.

This material consisted of PBMCs, taken before treatment. This clonotype was obtained from a male donor with prostate cancer. J is TRBJ1-1 and V is TRBV20-1; 8 positions agree with TRBD1. The CDR3 spells CSARRTGRPNEAFF. Here the CDR3 DNA reads TGCAGTGCTAGGAGGACAGGGCGGCCTAATGAAGCTTTCTTT.